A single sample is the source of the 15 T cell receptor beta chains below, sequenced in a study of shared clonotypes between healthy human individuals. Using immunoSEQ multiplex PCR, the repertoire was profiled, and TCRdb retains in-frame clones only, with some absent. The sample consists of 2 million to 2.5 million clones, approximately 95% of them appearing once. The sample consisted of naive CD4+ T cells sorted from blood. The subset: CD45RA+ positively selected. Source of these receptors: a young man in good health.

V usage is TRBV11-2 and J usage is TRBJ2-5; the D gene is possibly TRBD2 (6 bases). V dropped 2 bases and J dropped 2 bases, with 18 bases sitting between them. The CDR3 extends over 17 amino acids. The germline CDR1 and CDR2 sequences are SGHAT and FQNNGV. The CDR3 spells CASSLTGTQTRQETQYF. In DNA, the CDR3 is TGTGCCAGCAGCTTAACCGGGACTCAAACGAGGCAAGAGACCCAGTACTTC.

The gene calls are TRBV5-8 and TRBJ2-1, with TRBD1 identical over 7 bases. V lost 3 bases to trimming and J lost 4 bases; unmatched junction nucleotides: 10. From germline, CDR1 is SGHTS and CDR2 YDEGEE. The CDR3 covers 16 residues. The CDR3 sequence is CASSSNRGPRYNEQFF. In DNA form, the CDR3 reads TGTGCCAGCAGCTCTAACAGGGGTCCTAGGTACAATGAGCAGTTCTTC.

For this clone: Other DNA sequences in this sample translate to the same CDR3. As DNA, the CDR3 is TGTGCCAGCTCACCTGGGACAGGCAATCAGCCCCAGCATTTT. Its protein is CASSPGTGNQPQHF. The chain uses TRBV18 and TRBJ1-5; 7 nucleotides agree with TRBD1. With 3 bases clipped from V and 2 bases from J, the junction kept 1 base outside the gene matches. Germline lookup yields CDR1 KGHSH and CDR2 LQKENI. CDR3 length equals 14 residues.

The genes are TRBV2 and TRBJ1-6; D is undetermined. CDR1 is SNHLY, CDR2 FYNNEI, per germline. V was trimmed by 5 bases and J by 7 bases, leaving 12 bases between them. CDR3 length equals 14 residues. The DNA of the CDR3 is TGTGCCAGCAGTCTCGAAATTAGGAATTCACCCCTCCACTTT. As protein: CASSLEIRNSPLHF.

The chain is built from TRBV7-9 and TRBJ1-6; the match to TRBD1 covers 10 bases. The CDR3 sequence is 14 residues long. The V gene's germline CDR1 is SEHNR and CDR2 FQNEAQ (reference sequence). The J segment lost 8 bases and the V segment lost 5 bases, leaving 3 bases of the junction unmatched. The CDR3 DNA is TGTGCCAGCAGCGTCGACAGGGGGCATTCACCCCTCCACTTT. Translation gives CASSVDRGHSPLHF.

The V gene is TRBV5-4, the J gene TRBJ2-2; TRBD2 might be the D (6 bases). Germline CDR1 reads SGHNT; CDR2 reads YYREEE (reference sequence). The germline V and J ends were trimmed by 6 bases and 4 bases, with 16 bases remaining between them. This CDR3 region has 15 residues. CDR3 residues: CASTLGGISTGELFF. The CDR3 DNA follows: TGTGCCAGCACCCTGGGCGGGATTAGCACCGGGGAGCTGTTTTTT. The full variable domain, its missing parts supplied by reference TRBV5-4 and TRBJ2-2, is ETGVTQSPTHLIKTRGQQVTLRCSSQSGHNTVSWYQQALGQGPQFIFQYYREEENGRGNFPPRFSGLQFPNYSSELNVNALELDDSALYLCASTLGGISTGELFFGEGSRLTVL.

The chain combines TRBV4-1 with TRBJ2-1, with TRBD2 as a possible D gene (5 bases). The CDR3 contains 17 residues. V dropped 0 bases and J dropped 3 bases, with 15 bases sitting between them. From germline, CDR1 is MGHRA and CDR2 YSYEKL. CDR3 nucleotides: TGCGCCAGCAGCCAAGATGGAGGACCGATACTCTACAATGAGCAGTTCTTC. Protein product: CASSQDGGPILYNEQFF.

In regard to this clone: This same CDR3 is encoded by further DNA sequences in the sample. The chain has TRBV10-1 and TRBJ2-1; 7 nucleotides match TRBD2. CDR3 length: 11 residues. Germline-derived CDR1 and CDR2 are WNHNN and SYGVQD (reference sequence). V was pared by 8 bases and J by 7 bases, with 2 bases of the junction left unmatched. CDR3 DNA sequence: TGCGCCAGCTCGCGGGGGAATGAGCAGTTCTTC. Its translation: CASSRGNEQFF.

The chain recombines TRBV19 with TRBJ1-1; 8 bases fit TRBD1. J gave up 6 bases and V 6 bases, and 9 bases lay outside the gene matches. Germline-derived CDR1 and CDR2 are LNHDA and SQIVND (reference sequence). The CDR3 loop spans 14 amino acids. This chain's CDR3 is CASRLAGGASEAFF. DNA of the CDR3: TGTGCCAGTAGGTTGGCAGGGGGCGCGTCTGAAGCTTTCTTT.

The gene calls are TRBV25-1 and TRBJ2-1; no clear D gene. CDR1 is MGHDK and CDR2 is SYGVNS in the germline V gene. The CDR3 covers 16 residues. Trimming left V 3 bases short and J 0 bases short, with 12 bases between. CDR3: CASSDPNPSSYNEQFF. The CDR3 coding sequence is TGTGCCAGCAGTGACCCAAACCCCAGCTCCTACAATGAGCAGTTCTTC.

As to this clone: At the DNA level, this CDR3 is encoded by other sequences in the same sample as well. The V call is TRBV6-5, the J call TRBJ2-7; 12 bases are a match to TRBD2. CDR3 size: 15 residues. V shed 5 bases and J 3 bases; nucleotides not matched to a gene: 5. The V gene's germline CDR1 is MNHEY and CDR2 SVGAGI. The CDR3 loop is CASSRGLAGYYEQYF. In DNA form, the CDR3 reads TGTGCCAGCAGTCGGGGACTAGCGGGTTACTACGAGCAGTACTTC.

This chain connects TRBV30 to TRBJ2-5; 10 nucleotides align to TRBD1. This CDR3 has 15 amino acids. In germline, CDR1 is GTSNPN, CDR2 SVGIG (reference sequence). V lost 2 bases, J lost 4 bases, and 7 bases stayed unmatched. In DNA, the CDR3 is TGTGCCTGGAGTTGGGCGGGACAGGGGAGAGAGACCCAGTACTTC. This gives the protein CAWSWAGQGRETQYF.

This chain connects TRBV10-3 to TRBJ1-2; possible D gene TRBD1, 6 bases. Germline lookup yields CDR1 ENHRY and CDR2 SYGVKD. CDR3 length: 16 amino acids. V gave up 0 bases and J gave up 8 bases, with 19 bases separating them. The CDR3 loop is CAISESPGGRTRGYTF. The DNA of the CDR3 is TGTGCCATCAGTGAGTCTCCGGGGGGCCGTACGAGGGGCTACACCTTC.

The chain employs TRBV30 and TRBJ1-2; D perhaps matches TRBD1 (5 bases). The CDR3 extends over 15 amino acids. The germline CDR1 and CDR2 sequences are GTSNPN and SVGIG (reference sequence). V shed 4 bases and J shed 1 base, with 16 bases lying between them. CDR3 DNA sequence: TGTGCCTGGAAGGAGACTCGTGGGGGTAACTATGGCTACACCTTC. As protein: CAWKETRGGNYGYTF.

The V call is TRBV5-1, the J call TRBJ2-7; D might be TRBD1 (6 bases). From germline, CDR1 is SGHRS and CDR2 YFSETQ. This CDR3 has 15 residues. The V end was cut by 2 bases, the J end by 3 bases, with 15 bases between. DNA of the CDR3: TGCGCCAGCAGCTTCTCTCCGGGACATAACTACGAGCAGTACTTC. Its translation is CASSFSPGHNYEQYF.